Listed below are T cell receptor beta chains from one sample, sequenced in a study of blood T cell repertoires in COVID-19. Clones were sequenced by immunoSEQ multiplex PCR, and TCRdb holds only the in-frame ones, with some missing. The top ten clones hold roughly 8.9% of a sample with under 150,000 clones, around nine tenths of them seen once. Sequencing was carried out using peripheral blood. These receptors all come from a woman in her sixties or seventies who had recovered from COVID-19. Each CDR3 is given with its conserved first and last residue. Each record gives: V gene, D gene, J gene, clone size, CDR3 DNA, CDR3 protein. D genes are given only for firm matches. The size field is filled for only some rows; it gives once, few, many or a size class.

TRBV5-6	-	TRBJ2-7	-	TGTGCCAGCAGCTGGGGGGACTCCTACGAGCAGTACTTC	CASSWGDSYEQYF
TRBV12-3/TRBV12-4	-	TRBJ2-3	-	TGTGCCAGCCAATCCCGAGGGGGAGATACGCAGTATTTT	CASQSRGGDTQYF
TRBV6-4	-	TRBJ2-3	-	TGTGCCAGCAGACGGACTGCTACTAGCACAGATACGCAGTATTTT	CASRRTATSTDTQYF
TRBV29-1	-	TRBJ1-1	few	TGCAGCGTTGCCTATCAGGCGAACACTGAAGCTTTCTTT	CSVAYQANTEAFF
TRBV3-1/TRBV3-2	TRBD2	TRBJ2-3	-	TGTGCCAGCACCGCGGGGGGTGCGGGAGATACGCAGTATTTT	CASTAGGAGDTQYF
TRBV10-2	TRBD2	TRBJ2-1	-	TGCGCCAGCAGCTCCACTAGCGGACGAGGGCATGAGCAGTTCTTC	CASSSTSGRGHEQFF
TRBV28	-	TRBJ1-1	-	TGTGCCAGCAGTTTTGCTTTGGGACAGAACACTGAAGCTTTCTTT	CASSFALGQNTEAFF
TRBV5-1	-	TRBJ1-3	-	TGCGCCAGCAGCTTGTGGTTAGTGAGCTCTGGAAACACCATATATTTT	CASSLWLVSSGNTIYF
TRBV15	TRBD1	TRBJ2-3	-	TGTGCCACCAGCAGAACCTGGACAGGGGGCACAGATACGCAGTATTTT	CATSRTWTGGTDTQYF
TRBV11-2	-	TRBJ2-2	-	TGTGCCAGCAGCTTAGATCCAGGCAGGGCGAACACCGGGGAGCTGTTTTTT	CASSLDPGRANTGELFF
TRBV11-2	TRBD1	TRBJ2-5	-	TGTGCCAGCAGCCAACCGAACCACAGGGGAGAGACCCAGTACTTC	CASSQPNHRGETQYF
TRBV10-3	-	TRBJ1-4	-	TGTGCCATCAGTGATGCGGGGGGGACTAATGAAAAACTGTTTTTT	CAISDAGGTNEKLFF
TRBV9	TRBD2	TRBJ2-7	few	TGTGCCAGCAGCGTTAGTCCCGGACTAGCGGGAGGCAACTCCTACGAGCAGTACTTC	CASSVSPGLAGGNSYEQYF
TRBV27	TRBD1	TRBJ1-5	-	TGTGCCAGCAGAGAAGGGACAGGTCGATTCAATCAGCCCCAGCATTTT	CASREGTGRFNQPQHF
TRBV2	TRBD2	TRBJ2-7	-	TGTGCCAGCAAGGAGCGGGAAACCTACGAGCAGTACTTC	CASKERETYEQYF
TRBV28	-	TRBJ2-5	-	TGTGCCAGCAGTTTTGGACTACCAGAGGAAGAGACCCAGTACTTC	CASSFGLPEEETQYF
TRBV21-1	-	TRBJ1-2	-	TGTGCCAGCAGCAAACCTAGGACAGGTCGACCCTATGGCTACACCTTC	CASSKPRTGRPYGYTF
TRBV6-2/TRBV6-3	TRBD1	TRBJ2-7	once	TGTGCCAGCAGCCAGGGACAGGGGTTCTCCTACGAGCAGTACTTC	CASSQGQGFSYEQYF
TRBV5-1	-	TRBJ2-1	-	TGCGCCAGCAGCCTTGGGCCGGACAATGAGCAGTTCTTC	CASSLGPDNEQFF
TRBV11-2	-	TRBJ2-3	few	TGTGCCAGCAGCTTAGCTATCGGGTTTCCAGATACGCAGTATTTT	CASSLAIGFPDTQYF
TRBV5-1	-	TRBJ2-7	-	TGCGCCAGCAGCCGTGTCGTAAAGACAGGCTACGAGCAGTACTTC	CASSRVVKTGYEQYF
TRBV10-3	-	TRBJ1-2	-	TGTGCCATCAGGGGCGGGGACCGAGCTAACTATGGCTACACCTTC	CAIRGGDRANYGYTF
TRBV5-1	TRBD1	TRBJ2-7	-	TGCGCCAGCAGCTCCGCGGACAGGGTCGAGCAGTACTTC	CASSSADRVEQYF
TRBV7-3	-	TRBJ2-1	-	TGTGCCAGCAGCTTAACGGGGAGACCTTACAATGAGCAGTTCTTC	CASSLTGRPYNEQFF
TRBV18	-	TRBJ2-3	-	TGTGCCAGCTCGATCGTGGGGGGTACCACAGATACGCAGTATTTT	CASSIVGGTTDTQYF
TRBV24-1	-	TRBJ2-7	-	TGTGCCACCAGTCTCACTACCGGGGCCTACGAGCAGTACTTC	CATSLTTGAYEQYF
TRBV7-8	TRBD1	TRBJ1-2	-	TGTGCCAGCAGCCTCCTGACAGGGGGCAGCTATGGCTACACCTTC	CASSLLTGGSYGYTF
TRBV30	TRBD1	TRBJ1-3	few	TGTGCCTGGAGTGTACAGGGGGGGAACACCATATATTTT	CAWSVQGGNTIYF
TRBV18	TRBD1	TRBJ2-1	few	TGTGCCAGCTCATCGGTCGGGACAGGGGGATACAATGAGCAGTTCTTC	CASSSVGTGGYNEQFF
TRBV7-2	TRBD2	TRBJ2-3	-	TGTGCCAGCACCCTTGGGGGCGGGGGGGCCGAGGATACGCAGTATTTT	CASTLGGGGAEDTQYF
TRBV27	-	TRBJ2-7	-	TGTGCCAGCAGTCCCACTAGATCCTACGAGCAGTACTTC	CASSPTRSYEQYF
TRBV3-1/TRBV3-2	TRBD2	TRBJ2-1	-	TGTGCCAGCAGCCAAGATGAAACTAGCGGGAGGGCCAATGAGCAGTTCTTC	CASSQDETSGRANEQFF
TRBV7-3	TRBD1	TRBJ1-2	-	TGTGCCAGCAGCGGACAGGGGGCGGGGAGTGGCTACACCTTC	CASSGQGAGSGYTF
TRBV30	TRBD2	TRBJ2-5	-	TGTGCCCAGGAGACTAGCGGGAGAGGAGAGACCCAGTACTTC	CAQETSGRGETQYF
TRBV29-1	-	TRBJ2-2	-	TGCAGCGTTGAAGTCGCCCGTACAGAGTCCGGGGAGCTGTTTTTT	CSVEVARTESGELFF
TRBV4-2	-	TRBJ1-1	-	TGTGCCAGCAGCCAAGAGTTCGAGGGAACTGAAGCTTTCTTT	CASSQEFEGTEAFF
TRBV6-5	TRBD1	TRBJ1-4	-	TGTGCCAGCAGGGACCGGGACAGGGGGATTGAAAAACTGTTTTTT	CASRDRDRGIEKLFF
TRBV7-8	TRBD1	TRBJ1-5	-	TGTGCCAGCAGCTTATCAGGGGGCCGTCAGCCCCAGCATTTT	CASSLSGGRQPQHF
TRBV5-1	-	TRBJ2-7	-	TGCGCCAGCAGCTTGAATACAGGGAGACCCTACGAGCAGTACTTC	CASSLNTGRPYEQYF
TRBV30	-	TRBJ1-1	-	TGTGCCTGGAGTCAATACACTGAAGCTTTCTTT	CAWSQYTEAFF
TRBV19	-	TRBJ1-2	-	TGTGCCAGTACTCCAGGGGCCACTATGGGATATGGCTACACCTTC	CASTPGATMGYGYTF
TRBV5-4	TRBD1	TRBJ1-2	few	TGTGCCAGCAGCTTGCCAGGGGGTGACTATGGCTACACCTTC	CASSLPGGDYGYTF
TRBV7-9	TRBD2	TRBJ2-1	once	TGTGCCAGCAGCTTAGGGACTAGCGGGGGAAATGAGCAGTTCTTC	CASSLGTSGGNEQFF
TRBV12-3/TRBV12-4	-	TRBJ1-1	-	TGTGCCAGCAGTCCGGACTCGGGGGCTTTCTTT	CASSPDSGAFF
TRBV7-3	-	TRBJ2-7	-	TGTGCCAGCAGCTTCCAGGCGGGGCCCTCCTACGAGCAGTACTTC	CASSFQAGPSYEQYF
TRBV2	-	TRBJ2-5	-	TGTGCCAGCAGTGTAACGGGAGCCCCCCAAGAGACCCAGTACTTC	CASSVTGAPQETQYF
TRBV7-6	-	TRBJ2-7	few	TGTGCCAGCAGCCTCCTTGGAGGACAGCTAGGCTACGAGCAGTACTTC	CASSLLGGQLGYEQYF
TRBV6-5	-	TRBJ2-7	few	TGTGCCAGTAAAACAAGCCAGGGGTCCTACGAGCAGTACTTC	CASKTSQGSYEQYF
TRBV30	TRBD1	TRBJ2-7	once	TGTGCCTGGAGTAGGGGACAGACCTACGAGCAGTACTTC	CAWSRGQTYEQYF
TRBV19	-	TRBJ1-5	-	TGTGCCAGTAGTATAGATCCCGTTCAGCCCCAGCATTTT	CASSIDPVQPQHF
TRBV30	-	TRBJ2-3	-	TGTGCCTGGAGGTCTCCCGGGACTGGCACAGATACGCAGTATTTT	CAWRSPGTGTDTQYF
TRBV6-5	-	TRBJ2-7	-	TGTGCCAGCAGTTACTCACAGTACGAGCAGTACTTC	CASSYSQYEQYF
TRBV2	TRBD2	TRBJ2-7	-	TGTGCCAGCAGTCCTCACCTAGCGGGAGAAAGCGAGCAGTACTTC	CASSPHLAGESEQYF
TRBV28	-	TRBJ2-7	-	TGTGCCAGCACTCAACCCCAGCAGGCAGGGCAGTACTTC	CASTQPQQAGQYF
TRBV6-2/TRBV6-3	-	TRBJ2-7	-	TGTGCCAGCAGTGACGGACTACCTCGGGAGCAGTACTTC	CASSDGLPREQYF
TRBV30	-	TRBJ2-5	-	TGTGCCTGGAGTGAGCGTGAGACCCAGTACTTC	CAWSERETQYF
TRBV28	-	TRBJ1-2	-	TGTGCCAGCATCACCGGGAACTATGGCTACACCTTC	CASITGNYGYTF
TRBV7-2	-	TRBJ1-2	-	TGTGCCAGCAGCCCAACTCAGGTGCAGGGCTACACCTTC	CASSPTQVQGYTF
TRBV2	TRBD1	TRBJ2-3	-	TGTGCCAGCAGTCGACAGGGGGCTAATGCAGATACGCAGTATTTT	CASSRQGANADTQYF